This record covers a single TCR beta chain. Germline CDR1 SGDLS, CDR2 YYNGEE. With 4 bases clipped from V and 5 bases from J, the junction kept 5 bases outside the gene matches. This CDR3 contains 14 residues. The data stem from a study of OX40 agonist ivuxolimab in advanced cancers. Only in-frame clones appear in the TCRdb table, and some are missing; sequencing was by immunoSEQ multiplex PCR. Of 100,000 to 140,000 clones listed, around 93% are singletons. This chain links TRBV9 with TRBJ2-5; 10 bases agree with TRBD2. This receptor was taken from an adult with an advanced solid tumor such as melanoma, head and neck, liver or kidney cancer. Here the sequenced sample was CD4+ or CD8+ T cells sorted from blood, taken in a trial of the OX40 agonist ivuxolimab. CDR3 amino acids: CASSQIAGGETQYF. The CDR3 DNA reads TGTGCCAGCAGCCAAATAGCGGGAGGCGAGACCCAGTACTTC.